Included here is one T cell receptor (beta chain) sequence, with context. Its antigen is unidentified. The V end lost 0 bases, the J end lost 4 bases, and 10 bases lay between the germline ends. The CDR3 length is 15 residues. Germline CDR1 and CDR2: MNHEY and SMNVEV (reference sequence). This entry is derived from a study of early T cells in non-severe SARS-CoV-2 infection. Study summary: Sequencing input comprised bulk RNA from unsorted whole blood; chain pairing was not available.

Points from the study as a whole: The matching step, a VDJdb search, favored anti-spike CD8 responses and missed private and CD4 specificities.

Attachment of unique molecular identifiers to individual cDNA molecules was performed. TCRdb re-analysed the 5' RACE reads in MiXCR, keeping a single row per CDR3 protein. The top ten hold approximately 3.8% of the sample, which has approximately 75,000 distinct CDR3 sequences, roughly 14% seen once. This chain links TRBV27 with TRBJ2-1; D might be TRBD2 (6 bases). This TCR came from an adult who was a healthcare worker with PCR-confirmed SARS-CoV-2 infection or an uninfected control (not recorded which). The sequences come from whole blood, collected at baseline. The CDR3 region has the DNA TGTGCCAGCAGTTTATCGGGTAGCGGTTACAATGAGCAGTTCTTC. Its translation: CASSLSGSGYNEQFF.